Listed below are T cell receptor beta chains from one sample, sequenced in a study of neoadjuvant nivolumab and ipilimumab in lung cancer. Measured with immunoSEQ multiplex PCR; TCRdb has only the in-frame clones, and not every one. The sample has around 7,700 clones; 70% to 80% are singletons. Sequences were derived from adjacent normal lung tissue, sampled after neoadjuvant nivolumab, alone or with ipilimumab, at or shortly before surgery. All receptors derive from an adult with non-small cell lung cancer. The conserved cysteine and the conserved F or W are not part of the CDR3 here. A D gene is named only where the DNA matches it firmly.

TRBV5-4	TRBD1	TRBJ2-7	ASSETGTGFYEQY
TRBV5-1	.	TRBJ2-1	ASSPLYNEQF
TRBV7-9	.	TRBJ1-2	ASSPSGGFPNYGYT
TRBV5-8	TRBD1	TRBJ1-2	ASSLTGTGNGYT
TRBV28	.	TRBJ2-1	ASSLAGEGYNEQF
TRBV5-1	TRBD2	TRBJ2-1	ASSLASSGGNEQF
TRBV11-2	.	TRBJ1-2	ASSLDPQGIVTYGYT
TRBV29-1	.	TRBJ1-5	SGFDARTDYSNQPQH
TRBV11-2	TRBD1	TRBJ1-1	ASSLAPRGTGDTEAF
TRBV5-1	.	TRBJ2-1	ASSASGTASYNEQF
TRBV6-4	.	TRBJ1-1	ASRAPFQLRMNTEAF
TRBV11-2	TRBD1	TRBJ2-3	ASSGTGFSSTDTQY
TRBV7-8	.	TRBJ1-1	ASSKDSTEAF
TRBV6-6	TRBD2	TRBJ2-3	ATGGEFGGTDTQY
TRBV27	TRBD1	TRBJ1-6	ASTGGNRSSYNSPLH
TRBV5-1	.	TRBJ1-1	ASSRTRGNTEAF
TRBV10-2	.	TRBJ2-5	ASSESSNRLETQY
TRBV30	.	TRBJ1-3	AWSLHGVGGNTIY
TRBV6-5	.	TRBJ2-1	ASSYIPPEDNEQF
TRBV5-1	.	TRBJ1-2	ASSPGGPAGYT
TRBV30	.	TRBJ2-7	AWSLQYEQY
TRBV30	.	TRBJ1-5	ATGRDSNQPQH
TRBV9	TRBD1	TRBJ2-5	ASSTPATGVGETQY
TRBV30	.	TRBJ2-2	AWRLWGQPANTGELF
TRBV5-1	.	TRBJ1-6	ASSSHTEGPYSPLH
TRBV2	.	TRBJ2-7	ASSQNYEQY
TRBV7-2	.	TRBJ1-6	ASSLGMTVDSPLH
TRBV5-1	.	TRBJ1-2	ASSLTAGTSLYGYT